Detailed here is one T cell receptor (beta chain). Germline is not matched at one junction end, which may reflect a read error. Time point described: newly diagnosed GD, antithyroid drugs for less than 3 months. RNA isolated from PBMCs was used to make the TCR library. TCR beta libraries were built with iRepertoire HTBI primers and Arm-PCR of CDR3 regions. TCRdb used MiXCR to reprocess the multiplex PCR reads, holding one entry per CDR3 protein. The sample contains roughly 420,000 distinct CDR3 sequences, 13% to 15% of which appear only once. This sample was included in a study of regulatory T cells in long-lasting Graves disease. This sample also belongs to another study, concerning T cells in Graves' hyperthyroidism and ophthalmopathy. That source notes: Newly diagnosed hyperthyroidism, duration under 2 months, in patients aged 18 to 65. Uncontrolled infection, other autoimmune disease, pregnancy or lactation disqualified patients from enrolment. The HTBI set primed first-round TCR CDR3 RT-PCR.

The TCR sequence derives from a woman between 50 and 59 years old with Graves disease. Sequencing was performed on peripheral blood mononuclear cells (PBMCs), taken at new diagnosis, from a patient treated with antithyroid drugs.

Here the CDR3 reads CAISRGLAGSNTGELVF. The CDR3 nucleotides read TGTGCCATCAGTCGAGGTTTGGCGGGATCGAACACCGGGGAGCTGGTTTTT. This chain uses TRBV10-3 with TRBJ2-2; D is possibly TRBD2 (6 bases). CDR1 ENHRY and CDR2 SYGVKD come from the germline V gene. The CDR3 sequence is 17 residues long.